This T cell receptor beta chain was found in a study of CD8 T cells in Susac syndrome. There are 15 residues in the CDR3. Trimming removed 5 bases from V and 6 bases from J; junction bases left unmatched: 7. The T cells that were sequenced for TCR beta were CD8+ and CD4+ cells from blood. This clonotype came up once. The authors reverse transcribed roughly 0.45 to 1 ug RNA with random hexamers. Amplification of TCR beta CDR3 was carried out by immunoSEQ multiplex PCR, which covered 54 Vbeta and 13 Jbeta segments. TCRdb recomputed calls from the immunoSEQ multiplex PCR reads with MiXCR, one row per CDR3 protein. The table records about 400,000 distinct CDR3 sequences, approximately 89% of them present only once.

Sequenced sample: CD8+ T cells from PBMCs. This receptor was identified in a human donor with multiple sclerosis. V gene TRBV12-3 or TRBV12-4 combines with J gene TRBJ2-7; TRBD2 aligns across 13 bases. Here the CDR3 reads CASSTLAGGRFEQYF. In DNA, the CDR3 is TGTGCCAGCAGTACACTAGCGGGGGGGCGATTCGAGCAGTACTTC.